This T cell receptor beta chain was profiled in a study of blood T cell repertoires in COVID-19. Study details: Italy, Spain and the United States were the sources of the convalescent and acute COVID-19 samples. PBMCs, B-cell-depleted T cells, or T cells provided the cDNA or gDNA that made up the material.

Authors' processing steps: For nucleated cells, counts were estimated from reference gene primer amplification. TCRdb's table, derived via immunoSEQ multiplex PCR, lists solely in-frame clones and lacks some. D and trimming were read from the DNA, whereas the V and J calls and clone size are those reported in that table. This sample has 270,000 or so clones, with roughly 89% found just once. With 6 bases clipped from V and 2 bases from J, the junction kept 4 bases outside the gene matches. The V gene's germline CDR1 is MDHEN and CDR2 SYDVKM. This CDR3 spans 13 amino acids. Sequencing used peripheral blood. The chain combines TRBV28 with TRBJ2-7; 7 positions match TRBD2. This TCR was recovered from a middle-aged woman who had recovered from COVID-19. The CDR3 DNA is TGTGCCAGCAGGCGCGGGGGAACCTACGAGCAGTACTTC. This encodes CASRRGGTYEQYF.